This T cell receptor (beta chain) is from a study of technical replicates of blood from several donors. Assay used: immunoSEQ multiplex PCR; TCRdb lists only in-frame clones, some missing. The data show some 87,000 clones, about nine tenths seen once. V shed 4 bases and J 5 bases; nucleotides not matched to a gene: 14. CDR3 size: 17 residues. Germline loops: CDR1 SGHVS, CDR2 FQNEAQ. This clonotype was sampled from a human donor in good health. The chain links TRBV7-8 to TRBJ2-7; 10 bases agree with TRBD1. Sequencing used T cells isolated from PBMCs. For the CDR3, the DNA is TGTGCCAGCAGCTCTTGGCTAGGACAGGGGGTAGATCACGAGCAGTACTTC. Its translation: CASSSWLGQGVDHEQYF.